Following are 26 T cell receptor beta chains from one sample sequenced in a study of cytomegalovirus exposure and HLA in healthy donors. 60 Vbeta and 13 Jbeta primers were used in PCR. The repertoire was sequenced with immunoSEQ multiplex PCR; TCRdb's copy has only in-frame clones and lacks some. The data show over 150,000 clones, 80% seen once. Sequencing input: PBMCs. These receptor sequences come from a man in his late teens or twenties in good health and CMV-seropositive.

The rearrangement links TRBV4-1 to TRBJ2-5; perhaps TRBD1 as D (6 bases). The J call may be mistaken, given a closer DNA end match to TRBJ2-7. The CDR3 is 14 amino acids. Germline-derived CDR1 and CDR2 are MGHRA and YSYEKL. Here the CDR3 reads CASSQEDRTYEQYF. The CDR3 region has the DNA TGCGCCAGCAGCCAAGAAGACAGGACCTACGAGCAGTACTTC.

This chain links TRBV5-6 with TRBJ2-7, with D tentatively TRBD2 (6 bases). The ends were cut back, 4 bases at V and 13 bases at J, with 27 bases in the middle. CDR3 length: 15 residues. The germline V gene encodes CDR1 SGHDT and CDR2 YYEEEE. The CDR3 nucleotides are TGTGCCAGCAGCCCGGACAAACGGGGGAGTTATGGGGAATACTTC. This codes for CASSPDKRGSYGEYF. Variable domain in full (rest from reference TRBV5-6 and TRBJ2-7): DAGVTQSPTHLIKTRGQQVTLRCSPKSGHDTVSWYQQALGQGPQFIFQYYEEEERQRGNFPDRFSGHQFPNYSSELNVNALLLGDSALYLCASSPDKRGSYGEYFGPGTRLTVT.

The chain combines TRBV6-1 with TRBJ2-7, with 7 positions matching TRBD2. The CDR3 sequence is 16 residues long. V dropped 2 bases and J dropped 6; count of bases not matched to a gene: 13. Per germline, CDR1 MNHNS and CDR2 SASEGT. The DNA of the CDR3 is TGTGCCAGCAGTGAACGGGGGGACGCCGCCGGTGGCGAGCAGTACTTC. Its translation is CASSERGDAAGGEQYF.

About this clone itself: Compared with germline, one end of the junction differs, possibly owing to a read error. The chain employs TRBV18 and TRBJ2-6; 7 bases map to TRBD1. Germline CDR1 and CDR2: KGHSH and LQKENI. The CDR3 runs to 16 residues. CDR3 nucleotide sequence: TGTGCCAGCTCAACGGGACAGTCCTTGGGGGCCAACGGCCTGACTTTC. This encodes CASSTGQSLGANGLTF.

The chain employs TRBV27 and TRBJ2-6; weak D call: TRBD1 (5 bases). Germline V gene sequence: CDR1 MNHEY, CDR2 SMNVEV (reference sequence). This CDR3 contains 17 residues. The germline V and J ends were trimmed by 1 base and 3 bases, with 13 bases remaining between them. The DNA of the CDR3 is TGTGCCAGCAGTTTATTCCCCCAGGGTGATGGGGCCAACGTCCTGACTTTC. Translating gives CASSLFPQGDGANVLTF.

The chain carries TRBV5-1 and TRBJ2-2, with 7 bases aligning to TRBD1. The CDR3 is 14 residues long. The germline V gene encodes CDR1 SGHRS and CDR2 YFSETQ. V lost 3 bases and J lost 1; bases outside the gene matches: 0. CDR3 bases: TGCGCCAGCAGCTGGGACAGGAACACCGGGGAGCTGTTTTTT. Residues: CASSWDRNTGELFF. The whole variable domain, filled in from reference TRBV5-1 and TRBJ2-2, reads KAGVTQTPRYLIKTRGQQVTLSCSPISGHRSVSWYQQTPGQGLQFLFEYFSETQRNKGNFPGRFSGRQFSNSRSEMNVSTLELGDSALYLCASSWDRNTGELFFGEGSRLTVL.

This clone was recorded a few times. The chain has TRBV19 and TRBJ1-4; unclear D gene. The V gene's germline CDR1 is LNHDA and CDR2 SQIVND (reference sequence). The ends were cut back, 5 bases at V and 0 bases at J, with 19 bases in the middle. There are 18 residues in the CDR3. The DNA for the CDR3 is TGTGCCAGTAGTCGTATGACACCTCTTGTTGCAACTAATGAAAAACTGTTTTTT. Translated: CASSRMTPLVATNEKLFF.

The V gene is TRBV18, the J gene TRBJ2-3; TRBD2 matches 7 bases. J was trimmed by 5 bases and V by 1 base; bases with no gene match: 6. The CDR3 sequence is 15 residues long. In germline, CDR1 is KGHSH, CDR2 LQKENI. For the CDR3, the DNA is TGTGCCAGCTCACCACAGGCGGGAGCTGGAGATACGCAGTATTTT. This gives the protein CASSPQAGAGDTQYF.

The J gene is TRBJ2-7, the V gene TRBV15, with 9 positions matching TRBD2. V was clipped by 0 bases and J by 6 bases; unmatched bases: 9. Germline values: CDR1 LNHNV, CDR2 YYDKDF (reference sequence). The CDR3 spans 16 residues. This CDR3 is CATSRDLGRGGREQYF. CDR3 nucleotide sequence: TGTGCCACCAGCAGAGATCTTGGGCGGGGGGGCCGCGAGCAGTACTTC.

The chain uses TRBV19 and TRBJ2-1; 9 nucleotides match TRBD2. The CDR3 extends over 19 amino acids. The V segment lost 7 bases and the J segment 2 bases; nucleotides outside the gene matches: 18. Germline V gene sequence: CDR1 LNHDA, CDR2 SQIVND (reference sequence). The CDR3 loop reads CASNFNPRGSGSPYNEQFF. The CDR3 coding sequence is TGTGCCAGTAACTTCAACCCCAGGGGTAGCGGGAGCCCCTACAATGAGCAGTTCTTC.

The chain couples TRBV7-2 to TRBJ2-1, with D possibly being TRBD2 (7 bases). The germline V and J ends were trimmed by 3 bases and 5 bases, with 20 bases remaining between them. Looked up from germline, CDR1 is SGHTA and CDR2 is FQGNSA. The CDR3 extends over 17 amino acids. Here the CDR3 DNA reads TGTGCCAGCAGCTTGGGGCGGGGGCCCCCTTCGGACAATGAGCAGTTCTTC. This sequence encodes CASSLGRGPPSDNEQFF.

Here the CDR3 DNA reads TGCGCCAGCAGCTTGTCCCAGGGTTCCACTGAAGCTTTCTTT. Amino acid sequence: CASSLSQGSTEAFF. The chain recombines TRBV5-1 with TRBJ1-1; D might be TRBD1 (5 bases). CDR1 is SGHRS, CDR2 YFSETQ, per germline. Trimming took off 1 base at V and 4 bases at J, with 11 bases between the two ends. This CDR3 is 14 amino acids long.

The V and J genes are TRBV2 and TRBJ2-7; 11 nucleotides match TRBD2. The CDR3 is 14 residues long. Germline V gene data show CDR1 as SNHLY and CDR2 as FYNNEI. V trimming: 5 bases; J trimming: 6 bases; junction bases outside the gene matches: 6. This chain's CDR3 is CASSTGLAVLEQYF. The CDR3 nucleotides are TGTGCCAGCAGTACGGGACTAGCGGTCCTCGAGCAGTACTTC.

The J gene is TRBJ2-3, the V gene TRBV5-1; 9 bases are shared with TRBD2. The CDR3 contains 16 residues. Germline lookup yields CDR1 SGHRS and CDR2 YFSETQ. The J segment lost 2 bases and the V segment lost 4 bases, leaving 8 bases of the junction unmatched. In DNA form, the CDR3 reads TGCGCCAGCAGCGTCACCGGGACTAGCATCACAGATACGCAGTATTTT. It is translated as CASSVTGTSITDTQYF.

V gene TRBV7-5 combines with J gene TRBJ2-3; no DNA check was done on the table's D call, TRBD2. TRBV7-5 is a pseudogene segment. This CDR3 spans 18 amino acids. The CDR3: CARSSLAGGSRSTDTQYF. Written as DNA, the CDR3 is TGTGCCAGAAGCTCGCTAGCGGGCGGGTCCCGTAGCACAGATACGCAGTATTTT.

This clone was detected only once. The rearrangement uses TRBV4-1 and TRBJ1-6; D unclear. The germline gives CDR1 MGHRA, CDR2 YSYEKL. The CDR3 is made up of 15 amino acids. V was cut by 1 base and J by 7 bases, with 11 bases left in between. CDR3 nucleotide sequence: TGCGCCAGCAGCCAAGTAAGCCGTTTCAATTCACCCCTCCACTTT. Residues: CASSQVSRFNSPLHF.

About this clone itself: The junction and the germline gene differ at one end; a read error may be behind it. This sequence joins TRBV6-1 and TRBJ1-5; D possibly corresponds to TRBD1 (5 bases). The CDR3 runs 14 residues. Germline V CDR1 and CDR2: MNHNS, SASEGT. In DNA form, the CDR3 reads TGTACCAGCAGTGAACTTGCAGGGAATCAGCCCCAGCATTTT. This encodes CTSSELAGNQPQHF.

J is TRBJ1-2 and V is TRBV5-1, with D perhaps TRBD1 (5 bases). Trimming removed 0 bases from V and 5 bases from J, with 23 bases in between. CDR3 size: 18 residues. CDR1 SGHRS and CDR2 YFSETQ come from the germline V gene. As DNA, the CDR3 is TGCGCCAGCAGCTTGGCCTTTGGCTCTCGGACAAGCCCATATGGCTACACCTTC. This encodes CASSLAFGSRTSPYGYTF. The variable domain in full, completed from reference TRBV5-1 and TRBJ1-2, reads KAGVTQTPRYLIKTRGQQVTLSCSPISGHRSVSWYQQTPGQGLQFLFEYFSETQRNKGNFPGRFSGRQFSNSRSEMNVSTLELGDSALYLCASSLAFGSRTSPYGYTFGSGTRLTVV.

The V and J genes are TRBV7-8 and TRBJ2-2; 7 bases are a match to TRBD2. The CDR3 runs to 15 residues. V dropped 2 bases and J dropped 6; count of bases not matched to a gene: 6. The germline V gene has CDR1 SGHVS and CDR2 FQNEAQ. CDR3 loop: CASSLTSVVAGELFF. CDR3 DNA: TGTGCCAGCAGCTTAACTAGCGTTGTTGCCGGGGAGCTGTTTTTT.

The chain has TRBV9 and TRBJ2-1; 11 bases map to TRBD2. The CDR3 runs 19 residues. The germline V gene encodes CDR1 SGDLS and CDR2 YYNGEE. V lost 0 bases to trimming and J lost 7 bases; unmatched junction nucleotides: 15. This chain's CDR3 is CASSVGPVPRTSGLNEQFF. The CDR3 coding sequence is TGTGCCAGCAGCGTAGGGCCGGTCCCCCGGACTAGCGGGCTTAATGAGCAGTTCTTC.

The chain recombines TRBV30 with TRBJ1-5; D remains unclear. V dropped 0 bases and J dropped 4 bases, with 7 bases sitting between them. CDR1 and CDR2 (germline): GTSNPN, SVGIG (reference sequence). The CDR3 extends over 13 amino acids. The chain's CDR3 is CAWSVAGNQPQHF. The CDR3 DNA reads TGTGCCTGGAGTGTGGCAGGTAATCAGCCCCAGCATTTT.

In DNA, the CDR3 is TGTGCCAGCAGAACACAAAGACTAGCGGGAGGTATAGATACGCAGTATTTT. Its translation: CASRTQRLAGGIDTQYF. The rearrangement joins TRBV7-9 to TRBJ2-3, with 13 bases matching TRBD2. The V and J ends lost 6 bases and 5 bases, in that order; junction bases with no gene match: 11. The CDR3 runs to 17 residues. Germline V gives CDR1 SEHNR, CDR2 FQNEAQ (reference sequence).

This rearrangement joins TRBV5-6 to TRBJ2-1, with TRBD2 matching 13 bases. The germline V gene encodes CDR1 SGHDT and CDR2 YYEEEE. The CDR3 has 15 amino acids. V trimming: 2 bases; J trimming: 4 bases; junction bases outside the gene matches: 0. The CDR3 spells CASSLLAGGYNEQFF. The CDR3 DNA is TGTGCCAGCAGCTTACTAGCGGGGGGGTACAATGAGCAGTTCTTC.

This chain uses TRBV7-2 with TRBJ2-5, with D possibly being TRBD2 (6 bases). The germline gives CDR1 SGHTA, CDR2 FQGNSA. There are 15 residues in the CDR3. Deletions cut 5 bases from V and 4 bases from J, with 17 bases between. CDR3 region: CASSPGLGGIETQYF. The CDR3 coding sequence is TGTGCCAGCAGCCCGGGACTTGGGGGTATAGAGACCCAGTACTTC.

V is TRBV30 and J is TRBJ1-2, with 9 nucleotides matching TRBD1. Per the germline V gene, CDR1 is GTSNPN and CDR2 is SVGIG (reference sequence). The trim removed 3 bases at V and 2 bases at J, leaving 7 bases unmatched. The CDR3 consists of 15 residues. The CDR3 DNA reads as TGTGCCTGGAGCTACAAGGGGACAGGGAACTATGGCTACACCTTC. Protein product: CAWSYKGTGNYGYTF.

V and J are TRBV7-9 and TRBJ1-4, with a tentative D call TRBD1 (6 bases). In germline, CDR1 is SEHNR, CDR2 FQNEAQ (reference sequence). The germline V and J ends were trimmed by 6 bases and 4 bases, with 18 bases remaining between them. The CDR3 runs 16 residues. CDR3 residues: CASRDPTGPSNEKLFF. Here the CDR3 DNA reads TGTGCCAGCAGGGACCCCACAGGGCCGAGTAATGAAAAACTGTTTTTT.